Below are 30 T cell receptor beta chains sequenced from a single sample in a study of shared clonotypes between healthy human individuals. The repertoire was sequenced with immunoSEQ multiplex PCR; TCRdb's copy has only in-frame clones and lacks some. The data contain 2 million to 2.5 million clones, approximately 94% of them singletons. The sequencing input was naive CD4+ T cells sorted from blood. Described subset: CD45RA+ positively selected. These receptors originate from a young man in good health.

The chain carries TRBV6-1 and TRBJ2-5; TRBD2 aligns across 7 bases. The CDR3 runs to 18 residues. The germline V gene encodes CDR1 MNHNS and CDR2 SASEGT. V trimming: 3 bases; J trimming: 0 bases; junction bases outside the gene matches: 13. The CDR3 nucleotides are TGTGCCAGCAGTGATTATGCGGCGGGAGCCGGGGACCAAGAGACCCAGTACTTC. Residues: CASSDYAAGAGDQETQYF.

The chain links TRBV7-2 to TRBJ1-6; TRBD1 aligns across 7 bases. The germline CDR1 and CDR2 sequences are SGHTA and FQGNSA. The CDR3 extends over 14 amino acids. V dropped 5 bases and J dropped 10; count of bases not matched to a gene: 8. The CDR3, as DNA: TGTGCCAGCAGCCAAGAGGGACAGCCCTCACCCCTCCACTTT. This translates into CASSQEGQPSPLHF.

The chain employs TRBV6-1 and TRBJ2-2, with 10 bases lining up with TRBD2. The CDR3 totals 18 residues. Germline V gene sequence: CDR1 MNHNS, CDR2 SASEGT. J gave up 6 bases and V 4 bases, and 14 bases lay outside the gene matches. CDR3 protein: CASSVRGLAGVLAGELFF. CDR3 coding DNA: TGTGCCAGCAGTGTACGTGGCCTAGCGGGAGTTCTCGCCGGGGAGCTGTTTTTT.

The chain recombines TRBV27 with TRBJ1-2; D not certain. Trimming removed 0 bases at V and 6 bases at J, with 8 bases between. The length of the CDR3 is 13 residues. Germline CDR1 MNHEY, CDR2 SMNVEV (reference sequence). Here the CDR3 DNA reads TGTGCCAGCAGTTTATCACAGACACATGGCTACACCTTC. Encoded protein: CASSLSQTHGYTF.

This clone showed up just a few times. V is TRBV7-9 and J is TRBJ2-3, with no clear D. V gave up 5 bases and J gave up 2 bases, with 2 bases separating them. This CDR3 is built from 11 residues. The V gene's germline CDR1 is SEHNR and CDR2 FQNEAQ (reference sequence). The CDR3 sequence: CASSATDTQYF. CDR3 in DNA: TGTGCCAGCAGCGCCACAGATACGCAGTATTTT.

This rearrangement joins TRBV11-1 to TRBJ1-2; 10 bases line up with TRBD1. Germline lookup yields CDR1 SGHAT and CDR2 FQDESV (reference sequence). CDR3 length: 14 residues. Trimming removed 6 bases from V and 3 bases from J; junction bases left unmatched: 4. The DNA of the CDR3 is TGTGCCAGCAGTCCCGGACAGGGGGACTATGGCTACACCTTC. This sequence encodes CASSPGQGDYGYTF.

CDR3 DNA sequence: TGTGCCAGCAGCGCACCAACCCGACAGGGTTTTGGGTACACCTTC. It encodes CASSAPTRQGFGYTF. This chain uses TRBV5-5 with TRBJ1-2, with TRBD1 identical over 7 bases. The ends lost 4 bases at V and 11 bases at J; junction bases unmatched: 17. Germline CDR1 and CDR2: SGHKS and YYEKEE (reference sequence). This CDR3 is built from 15 residues. Together with reference TRBV5-5 and TRBJ1-2, the CDR3 gives the full variable domain: DAGVTQSPTHLIKTRGQQVTLRCSPISGHKSVSWYQQVLGQGPQFIFQYYEKEERGRGNFPDRFSARQFPNYSSELNVNALLLGDSALYLCASSAPTRQGFGYTFGSGTRLTVV.

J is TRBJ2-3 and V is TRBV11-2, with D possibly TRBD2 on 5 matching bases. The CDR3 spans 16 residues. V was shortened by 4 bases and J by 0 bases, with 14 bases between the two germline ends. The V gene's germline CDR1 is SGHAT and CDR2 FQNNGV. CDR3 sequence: CASSWRTGSSTDTQYF. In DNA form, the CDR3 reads TGTGCCAGCAGCTGGCGAACGGGGAGTAGCACAGATACGCAGTATTTT. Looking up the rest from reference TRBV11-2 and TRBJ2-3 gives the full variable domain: EAGVAQSPRYKIIEKRQSVAFWCNPISGHATLYWYQQILGQGPKLLIQFQNNGVVDDSQLPKDRFSAERLKGVDSTLKIQPAKLEDSAVYLCASSWRTGSSTDTQYFGPGTRLTVL.

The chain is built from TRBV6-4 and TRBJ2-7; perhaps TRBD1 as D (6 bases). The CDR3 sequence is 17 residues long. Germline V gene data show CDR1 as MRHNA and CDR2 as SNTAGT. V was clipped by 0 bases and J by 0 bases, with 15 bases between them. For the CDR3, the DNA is TGTGCCAGCAGTGACTCTCTCGGGGACACGGACTCCTACGAGCAGTACTTC. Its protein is CASSDSLGDTDSYEQYF.

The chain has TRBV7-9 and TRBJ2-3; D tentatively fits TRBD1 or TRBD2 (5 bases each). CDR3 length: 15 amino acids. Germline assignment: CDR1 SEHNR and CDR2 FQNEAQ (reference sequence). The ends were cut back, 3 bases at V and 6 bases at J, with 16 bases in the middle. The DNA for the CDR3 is TGTGCCAGCAGCTTGAAGGGACGGCCGAGGGATACGCAGTATTTT. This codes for CASSLKGRPRDTQYF. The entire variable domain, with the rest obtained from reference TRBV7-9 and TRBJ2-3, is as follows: DTGVSQNPRHKITKRGQNVTFRCDPISEHNRLYWYRQTLGQGPEFLTYFQNEAQLEKSRLLSDRFSAERPKGSFSTLEIQRTEQGDSAMYLCASSLKGRPRDTQYFGPGTRLTVL.

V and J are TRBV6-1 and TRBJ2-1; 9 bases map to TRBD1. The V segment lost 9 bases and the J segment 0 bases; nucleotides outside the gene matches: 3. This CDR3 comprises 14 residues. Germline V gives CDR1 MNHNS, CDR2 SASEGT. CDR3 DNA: TGTGCCAGTGACAGGGGGGACTCCTACAATGAGCAGTTCTTC. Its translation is CASDRGDSYNEQFF.

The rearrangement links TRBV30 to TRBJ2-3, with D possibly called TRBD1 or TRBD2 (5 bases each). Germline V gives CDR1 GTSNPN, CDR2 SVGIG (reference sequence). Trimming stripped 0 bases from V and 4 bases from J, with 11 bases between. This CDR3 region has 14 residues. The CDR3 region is CAWSVILGADTQYF. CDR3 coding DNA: TGTGCCTGGAGTGTAATCCTGGGGGCAGATACGCAGTATTTT.

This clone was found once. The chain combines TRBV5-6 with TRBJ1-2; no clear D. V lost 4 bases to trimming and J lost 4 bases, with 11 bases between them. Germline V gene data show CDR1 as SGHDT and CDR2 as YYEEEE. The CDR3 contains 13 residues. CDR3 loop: CASSPEQTYGYTF. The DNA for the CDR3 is TGTGCCAGCAGCCCAGAACAAACCTATGGCTACACCTTC.

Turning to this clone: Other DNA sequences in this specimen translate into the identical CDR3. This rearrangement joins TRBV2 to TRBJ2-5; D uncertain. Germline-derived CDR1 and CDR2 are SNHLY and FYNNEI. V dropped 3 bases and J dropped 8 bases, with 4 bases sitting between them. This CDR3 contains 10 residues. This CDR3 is CASSEETQYF. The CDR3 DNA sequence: TGTGCCAGCAGTGAGGAAACCCAGTACTTC. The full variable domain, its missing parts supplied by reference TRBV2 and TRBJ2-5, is EPEVTQTPSHQVTQMGQEVILRCVPISNHLYFYWYRQILGQKVEFLVSFYNNEISEKSEIFDDQFSVERPDGSNFTLKIRSTKLEDSAMYFCASSEETQYFGPGTRLLVL.

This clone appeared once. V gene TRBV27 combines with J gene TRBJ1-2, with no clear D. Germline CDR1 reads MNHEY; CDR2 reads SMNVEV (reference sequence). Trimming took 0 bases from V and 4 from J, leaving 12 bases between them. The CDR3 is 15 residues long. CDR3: CASSLSPPRVYGYTF. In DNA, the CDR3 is TGTGCCAGCAGTTTATCCCCCCCCCGGGTCTATGGCTACACCTTC.

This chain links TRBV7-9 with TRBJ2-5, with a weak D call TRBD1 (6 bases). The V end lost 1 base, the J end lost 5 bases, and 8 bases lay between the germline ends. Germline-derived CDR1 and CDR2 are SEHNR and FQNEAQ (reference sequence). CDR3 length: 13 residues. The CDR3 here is CASSLDRVETQYF. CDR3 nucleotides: TGTGCCAGCAGCTTAGACAGGGTTGAGACCCAGTACTTC.

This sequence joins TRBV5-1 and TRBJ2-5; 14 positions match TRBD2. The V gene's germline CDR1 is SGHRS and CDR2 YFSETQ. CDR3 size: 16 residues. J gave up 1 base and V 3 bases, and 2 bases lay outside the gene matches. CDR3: CASSWGLAGVQETQYF. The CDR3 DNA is TGCGCCAGCAGCTGGGGACTAGCGGGGGTCCAAGAGACCCAGTACTTC.

For the CDR3, the DNA is TGTGCCAGCATCGTAGCGGGGGGGCCGGTTTGGAATGAGCAGTTCTTC. This encodes CASIVAGGPVWNEQFF. The chain is built from TRBV28 and TRBJ2-1; 11 bases are a match to TRBD2. Germline lookup yields CDR1 MDHEN and CDR2 SYDVKM. CDR3 length: 16 residues. The ends lost 7 bases at V and 7 bases at J; junction bases unmatched: 12. The entire variable domain, with the rest obtained from reference TRBV28 and TRBJ2-1, is as follows: DVKVTQSSRYLVKRTGEKVFLECVQDMDHENMFWYRQDPGLGLRLIYFSYDVKMKEKGDIPEGYSVSREKKERFSLILESASTNQTSMYLCASIVAGGPVWNEQFFGPGTRLTVL.

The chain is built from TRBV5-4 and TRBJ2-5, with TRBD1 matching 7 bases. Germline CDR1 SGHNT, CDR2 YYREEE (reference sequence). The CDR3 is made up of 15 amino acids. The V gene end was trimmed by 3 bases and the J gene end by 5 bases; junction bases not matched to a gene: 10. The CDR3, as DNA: TGTGCCAGCAGCTCGTTAACAGGGGCGAGGGAGACCCAGTACTTC. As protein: CASSSLTGARETQYF.

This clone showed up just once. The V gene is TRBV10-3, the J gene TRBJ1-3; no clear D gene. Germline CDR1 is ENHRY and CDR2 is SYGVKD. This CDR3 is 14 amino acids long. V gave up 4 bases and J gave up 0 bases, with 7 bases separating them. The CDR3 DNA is TGTGCCATCAGTGTTCAACTCTCTGGAAACACCATATATTTT. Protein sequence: CAISVQLSGNTIYF.

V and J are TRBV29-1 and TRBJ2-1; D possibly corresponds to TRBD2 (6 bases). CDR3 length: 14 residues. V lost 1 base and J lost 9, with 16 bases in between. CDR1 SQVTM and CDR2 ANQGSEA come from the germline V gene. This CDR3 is CSVEVPGRRAEQFF. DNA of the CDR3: TGCAGCGTTGAAGTTCCGGGTCGGAGGGCTGAGCAGTTCTTC.

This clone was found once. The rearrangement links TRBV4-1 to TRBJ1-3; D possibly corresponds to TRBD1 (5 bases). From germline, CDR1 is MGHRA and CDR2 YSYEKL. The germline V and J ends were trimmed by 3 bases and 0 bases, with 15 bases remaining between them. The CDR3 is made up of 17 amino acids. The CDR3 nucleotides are TGCGCCAGCAGCCACCCCCCGGACATGGGCTCTGGAAACACCATATATTTT. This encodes CASSHPPDMGSGNTIYF.

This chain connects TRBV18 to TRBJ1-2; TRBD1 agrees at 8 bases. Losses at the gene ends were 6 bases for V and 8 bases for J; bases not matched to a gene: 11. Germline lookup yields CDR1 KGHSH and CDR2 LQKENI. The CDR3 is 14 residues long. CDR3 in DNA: TGTGCCAGCTCTCCCGGACAGGGAGATCCCGGCTACACCTTC. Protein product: CASSPGQGDPGYTF.

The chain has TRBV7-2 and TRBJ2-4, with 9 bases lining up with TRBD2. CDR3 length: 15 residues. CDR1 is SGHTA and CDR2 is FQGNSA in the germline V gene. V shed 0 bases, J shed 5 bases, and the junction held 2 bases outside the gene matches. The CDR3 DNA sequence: TGTGCCAGCAGCTTAGCGACTAGCGGTCAAAACATTCAGTACTTC. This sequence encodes CASSLATSGQNIQYF.

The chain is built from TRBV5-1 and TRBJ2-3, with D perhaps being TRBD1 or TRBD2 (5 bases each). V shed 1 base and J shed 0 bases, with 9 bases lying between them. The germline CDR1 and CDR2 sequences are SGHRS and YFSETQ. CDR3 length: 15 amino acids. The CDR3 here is CASSLRGHSTDTQYF. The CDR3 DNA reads TGCGCCAGCAGCTTGCGGGGCCATAGCACAGATACGCAGTATTTT.

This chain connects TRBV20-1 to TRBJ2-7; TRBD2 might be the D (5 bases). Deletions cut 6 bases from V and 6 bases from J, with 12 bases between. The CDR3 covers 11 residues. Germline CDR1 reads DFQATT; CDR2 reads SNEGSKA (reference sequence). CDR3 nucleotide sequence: TGCAGTGCCCCTGAGGGAGTCGAGCAGTACTTC. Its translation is CSAPEGVEQYF.

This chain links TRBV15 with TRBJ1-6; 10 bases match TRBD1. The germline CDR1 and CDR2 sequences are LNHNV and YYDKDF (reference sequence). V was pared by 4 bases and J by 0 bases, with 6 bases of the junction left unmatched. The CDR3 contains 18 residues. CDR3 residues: CATSISRTGGSYNSPLHF. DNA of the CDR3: TGTGCCACCAGCATCTCAAGGACAGGGGGCTCCTATAATTCACCCCTCCACTTT. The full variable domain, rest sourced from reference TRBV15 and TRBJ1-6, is DAMVIQNPRYQVTQFGKPVTLSCSQTLNHNVMYWYQQKSSQAPKLLFHYYDKDFNNEADTPDNFQSRRPNTSFCFLDIRSPGLGDTAMYLCATSISRTGGSYNSPLHFGNGTRLTVT.

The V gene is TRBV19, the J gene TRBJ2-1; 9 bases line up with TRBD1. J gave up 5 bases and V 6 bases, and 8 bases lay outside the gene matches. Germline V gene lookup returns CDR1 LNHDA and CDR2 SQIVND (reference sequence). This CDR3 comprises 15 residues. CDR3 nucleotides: TGTGCCAGTAGAGGACAGGGGAGCGCAAACAATGAGCAGTTCTTC. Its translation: CASRGQGSANNEQFF.

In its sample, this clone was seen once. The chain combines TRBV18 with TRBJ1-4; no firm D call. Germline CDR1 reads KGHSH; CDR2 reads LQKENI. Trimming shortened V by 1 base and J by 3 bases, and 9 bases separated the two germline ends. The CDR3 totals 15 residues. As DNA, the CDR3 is TGTGCCAGCTCACCACGGGATCAGGCTAATGAAAAACTGTTTTTT. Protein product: CASSPRDQANEKLFF.

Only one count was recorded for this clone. The CDR3 nucleotides are TGTGCCAGCAGCTTGGCTGAAGCGTTCCCTGGGGCCAACGTCCTGACTTTC. Translation gives CASSLAEAFPGANVLTF. V usage is TRBV5-6 and J usage is TRBJ2-6; D is uncertain. Per germline, CDR1 SGHDT and CDR2 YYEEEE. This CDR3 region has 17 residues. The V end was cut by 0 bases, the J end by 2 bases, with 12 bases between.